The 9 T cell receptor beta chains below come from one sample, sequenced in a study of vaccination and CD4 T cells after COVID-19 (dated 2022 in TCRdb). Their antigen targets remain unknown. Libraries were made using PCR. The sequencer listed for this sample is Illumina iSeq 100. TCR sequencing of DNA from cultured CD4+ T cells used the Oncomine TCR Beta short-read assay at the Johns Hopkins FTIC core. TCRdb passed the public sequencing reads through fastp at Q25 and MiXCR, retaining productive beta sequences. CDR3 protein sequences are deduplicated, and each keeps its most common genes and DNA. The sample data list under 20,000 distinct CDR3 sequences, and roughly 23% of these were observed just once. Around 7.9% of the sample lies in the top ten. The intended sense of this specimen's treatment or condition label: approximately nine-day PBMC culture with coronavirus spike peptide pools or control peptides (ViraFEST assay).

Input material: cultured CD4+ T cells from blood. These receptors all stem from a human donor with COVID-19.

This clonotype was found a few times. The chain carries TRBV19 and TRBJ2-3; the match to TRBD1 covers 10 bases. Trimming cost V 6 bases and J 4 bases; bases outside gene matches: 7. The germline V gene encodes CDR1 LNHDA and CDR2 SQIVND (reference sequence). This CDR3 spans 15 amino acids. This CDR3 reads CASSLTGGRADTQYF. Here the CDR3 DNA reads TGTGCCAGTAGCCTGACAGGGGGCAGGGCAGATACGCAGTATTTT.

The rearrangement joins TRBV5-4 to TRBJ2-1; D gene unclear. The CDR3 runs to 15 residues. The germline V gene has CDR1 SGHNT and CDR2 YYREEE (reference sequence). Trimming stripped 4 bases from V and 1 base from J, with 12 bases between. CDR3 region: CASSPSTESYNEQFF. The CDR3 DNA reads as TGTGCCAGCAGCCCGTCAACCGAGTCCTACAATGAGCAGTTCTTC.

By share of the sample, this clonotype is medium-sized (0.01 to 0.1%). In nucleotides, the CDR3 is TGTGCCTGGAGTGTAGGGGCAGTCTATAGCAATCAGCCCCAGCATTTT. Translated, it gives CAWSVGAVYSNQPQHF. This chain joins TRBV30 and TRBJ1-5, with a tentative D call TRBD1 (5 bases). Trimming stripped 0 bases from V and 0 bases from J, with 12 bases between. This CDR3 is built from 16 residues. Germline V gene data show CDR1 as GTSNPN and CDR2 as SVGIG (reference sequence).

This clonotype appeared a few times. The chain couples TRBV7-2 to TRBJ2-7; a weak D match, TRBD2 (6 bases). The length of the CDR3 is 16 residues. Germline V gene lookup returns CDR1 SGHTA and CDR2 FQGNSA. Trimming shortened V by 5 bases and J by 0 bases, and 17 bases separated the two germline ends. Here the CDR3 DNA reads TGTGCCAGCAGCCCAGACGGCGGGGCCAGCTCCTACGAGCAGTACTTC. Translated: CASSPDGGASSYEQYF.

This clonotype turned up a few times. CDR3: CASSLVGTNYGYTF. CDR3 bases: TGTGCCAGCAGCTTAGTCGGCACTAACTATGGCTACACCTTC. The genes are TRBV7-2 and TRBJ1-2; no clear D gene. The CDR3 is made up of 14 amino acids. Trimming took off 1 base at V and 0 bases at J, with 6 bases between the two ends. In germline, CDR1 is SGHTA, CDR2 FQGNSA.

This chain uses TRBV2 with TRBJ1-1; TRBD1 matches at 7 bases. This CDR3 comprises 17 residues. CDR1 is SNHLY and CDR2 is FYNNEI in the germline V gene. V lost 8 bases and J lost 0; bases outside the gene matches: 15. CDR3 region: CASARGQSGRMNTEAFF. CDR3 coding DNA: TGTGCCAGCGCCCGGGGACAGTCAGGGCGTATGAACACTGAAGCTTTCTTT.

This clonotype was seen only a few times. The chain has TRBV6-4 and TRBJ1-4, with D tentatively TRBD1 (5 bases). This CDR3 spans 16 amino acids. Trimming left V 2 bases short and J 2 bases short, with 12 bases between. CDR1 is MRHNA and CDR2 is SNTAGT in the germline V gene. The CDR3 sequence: CASSDGQGKTNEKLFF. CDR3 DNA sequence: TGTGCCAGCAGTGACGGCCAGGGAAAGACTAATGAAAAACTGTTTTTT.

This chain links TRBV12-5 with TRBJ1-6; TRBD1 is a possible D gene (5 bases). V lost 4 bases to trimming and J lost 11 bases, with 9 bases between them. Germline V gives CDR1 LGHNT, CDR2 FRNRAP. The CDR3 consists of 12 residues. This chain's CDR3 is CASGSETAPLHF. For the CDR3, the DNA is TGTGCTAGTGGTTCAGAGACAGCACCCCTCCACTTT.

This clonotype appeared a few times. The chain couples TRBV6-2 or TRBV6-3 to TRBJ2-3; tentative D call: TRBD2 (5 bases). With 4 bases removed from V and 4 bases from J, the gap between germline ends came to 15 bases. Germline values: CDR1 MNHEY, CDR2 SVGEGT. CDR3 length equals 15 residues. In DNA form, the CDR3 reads TGTGCCAGCAGTTCGGCGGCGGCGGGCGCAGATACGCAGTATTTT. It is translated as CASSSAAAGADTQYF.